Below, 28 T cell receptor beta chains from the same sample are listed, as sequenced in a study of blood T cell repertoires in COVID-19 (dated by TCRdb to about 2020). Preparation of the library involved the immunoSEQ multiplex PCR assay. TCRdb holds this immuneACCESS table with in-frame rearrangements only. Some clones are missing; in checked studies, unresolved V genes explain under half, and the rest has no known cause. This sample gives 300,000 to 400,000 clones in total; 75% to 90% of them show up just once. The top ten clonotypes cover under 8.5% of the sample. Source material: peripheral blood. The receptors shown here come from a woman aged 60-70 years with COVID-19, enrolled during active disease.

The chain employs TRBV11-2 and TRBJ2-1; possibly TRBD2 for D (5 bases). V was pared by 5 bases and J by 0 bases, with 14 bases between. Germline V CDR1 and CDR2: SGHAT, FQNNGV. The CDR3 has 16 residues. The CDR3 bases are TGTGCCAGCAGCCCGGGGATATTGAGCTCCTACAATGAGCAGTTCTTC. This gives the protein CASSPGILSSYNEQFF.

The chain employs TRBV7-2 and TRBJ2-2; D may be TRBD1 (6 bases). V gave up 5 bases and J gave up 1 base, with 11 bases separating them. CDR1 is SGHTA, CDR2 FQGNSA, per germline. This CDR3 contains 15 residues. In DNA form, the CDR3 reads TGTGCCAGCAGCACTGGACAGAGGAACACCGGGGAGCTGTTTTTT. Its protein is CASSTGQRNTGELFF.

V is TRBV2 and J is TRBJ1-4, with 10 bases that match TRBD1. Germline V gene data show CDR1 as SNHLY and CDR2 as FYNNEI. V lost 7 bases and J lost 10; bases outside the gene matches: 6. The CDR3 has 13 amino acids. The CDR3 sequence: CASIGTGVVKLFF. The CDR3 DNA sequence: TGTGCCAGCATTGGGACAGGGGTCGTAAAACTGTTTTTT.

The rearrangement uses TRBV29-1 and TRBJ2-2; TRBD1 matches at 8 bases. The CDR3 contains 14 residues. The J segment lost 5 bases and the V segment lost 6 bases, leaving 8 bases of the junction unmatched. Germline V CDR1 and CDR2: SQVTM, ANQGSEA. The CDR3 nucleotides read TGCAGCGTCCTGACAGGGGATAGGACCGGGGAGCTGTTTTTT. Translation: CSVLTGDRTGELFF.

This rearrangement joins TRBV27 to TRBJ2-7, with D possibly matching TRBD1 (7 bases). Germline CDR1 and CDR2: MNHEY and SMNVEV (reference sequence). The CDR3 is made up of 14 amino acids. V lost 8 bases and J lost 9, with 23 bases in between. The CDR3 DNA reads as TGTGCCAGCGCGACAGGAGGGGGCCATACTGGGCAGTACTTC. This sequence encodes CASATGGGHTGQYF.

V gene TRBV6-5 combines with J gene TRBJ1-5; D possibly corresponds to TRBD1 (6 bases). CDR3 size: 12 residues. Germline V gene sequence: CDR1 MNHEY, CDR2 SVGAGI. The V end lost 6 bases, the J end lost 12 bases, and 15 bases lay between the germline ends. The chain's CDR3 is CASSRYRENQHF. The CDR3 region has the DNA TGTGCCAGCAGCCGATACAGGGAAAACCAGCATTTT.

CDR3 sequence (DNA): TGTGCCAGTAGTGCCGCGGGAGGCGGCGGCTATGGCTACACCTTC. This translates into CASSAAGGGGYGYTF. This chain joins TRBV19 and TRBJ1-2; D not resolved. Germline V gene lookup returns CDR1 LNHDA and CDR2 SQIVND (reference sequence). Trimming removed 5 bases at V and 4 bases at J, with 17 bases between. CDR3 length: 15 residues. The full variable domain, rest sourced from reference TRBV19 and TRBJ1-2, is DGGITQSPKYLFRKEGQNVTLSCEQNLNHDAMYWYRQDPGQGLRLIYYSQIVNDFQKGDIAEGYSVSREKKESFPLTVTSAQKNPTAFYLCASSAAGGGGYGYTFGSGTRLTVV.

V usage is TRBV7-9 and J usage is TRBJ1-1; D uncertain. The germline V and J ends were trimmed by 3 bases and 0 bases, with 8 bases remaining between them. The CDR3 length is 14 residues. Germline assignment: CDR1 SEHNR and CDR2 FQNEAQ (reference sequence). The CDR3 is CASSLKQMNTEAFF. CDR3 bases: TGTGCCAGCAGCTTGAAACAGATGAACACTGAAGCTTTCTTT.

The CDR3 DNA sequence: TGTGCCAGCTCACCATTCGAGGGCGTCCAGAATACTTATGGCTACACCTTC. Protein product: CASSPFEGVQNTYGYTF. This chain links TRBV18 with TRBJ1-2; D is unclear. The CDR3 totals 17 residues. V gave up 2 bases and J gave up 5 bases, with 21 bases separating them. Germline CDR1 and CDR2: KGHSH and LQKENI.

The chain combines TRBV7-8 with TRBJ1-5; 7 positions agree with TRBD1. CDR3 length: 19 residues. V gave up 5 bases and J gave up 0 bases; unmatched junction bases: 16. CDR1 is SGHVS and CDR2 is FQNEAQ in the germline V gene. The CDR3 loop is CASSTFLTGRYYSNQPQHF. CDR3 nucleotides: TGTGCCAGCAGCACATTCCTGACAGGGAGGTACTATAGCAATCAGCCCCAGCATTTT. The full variable domain, rest sourced from reference TRBV7-8 and TRBJ1-5, is GAGVSQSPRYKVAKRGQDVALRCDPISGHVSLFWYQQALGQGPEFLTYFQNEAQLDKSGLPSDRFFAERPEGSVSTLKIQRTQQEDSAVYLCASSTFLTGRYYSNQPQHFGDGTRLSIL.

The rearrangement links TRBV7-2 to TRBJ2-1, with 8 nucleotides matching TRBD2. There are 15 residues in the CDR3. The trim removed 1 base at V and 3 bases at J, leaving 2 bases unmatched. Germline CDR1 reads SGHTA; CDR2 reads FQGNSA. The CDR3 is CASSLGSGGYNEQFF. The CDR3 DNA sequence: TGTGCCAGCAGCTTAGGAAGCGGGGGCTACAATGAGCAGTTCTTC.

This clone came up many times. The chain is built from TRBV2 and TRBJ2-7, with 9 bases identical to TRBD2. Germline CDR1 SNHLY, CDR2 FYNNEI. V trimming: 3 bases; J trimming: 2 bases; junction bases outside the gene matches: 2. The CDR3 is 14 residues long. CDR3 residues: CASSDQRGAYEQYF. Here the CDR3 DNA reads TGTGCCAGCAGTGACCAGCGGGGGGCCTACGAGCAGTACTTC.

V and J are TRBV11-2 and TRBJ2-5; 9 bases agree with TRBD2. CDR3 length: 16 amino acids. CDR1 and CDR2 from the germline V gene are SGHAT and FQNNGV. V lost 5 bases to trimming and J lost 6 bases; unmatched junction nucleotides: 13. The CDR3 DNA sequence: TGTGCCAGCAGCCCTGCCTCTAGCGGGGTATTTAAGACCCAGTACTTC. It encodes CASSPASSGVFKTQYF.

In the case of this clone: Its ends do not fully match the called genes, so a read error is possible. The rearrangement links TRBV5-6 to TRBJ1-6, with D maybe TRBD1 (5 bases). CDR3 length equals 17 residues. From germline, CDR1 is SGHDT and CDR2 YYEEEE. CDR3 sequence (DNA): TGTGCCAGCACCTTGGGGGGGGACCCCCTCTATAATTCACCCCTCCACTTT. This translates into CASTLGGDPLYNSPLHF.

The chain carries TRBV4-2 and TRBJ1-1; 8 nucleotides align to TRBD1. The germline V gene has CDR1 LGHNA and CDR2 YNFKEQ. V lost 1 base, J lost 3 bases, and 7 bases stayed unmatched. The CDR3 length is 16 residues. The CDR3 nucleotides read TGTGCCAGCAGCCAAGCGCAGGGGGCTGGGGACACTGAAGCTTTCTTT. It specifies CASSQAQGAGDTEAFF.

The J gene is TRBJ1-2, the V gene TRBV6-5; D is perhaps TRBD1 (6 bases). This CDR3 has 12 amino acids. V was cut by 4 bases and J by 8 bases, with 11 bases left in between. Germline values: CDR1 MNHEY, CDR2 SVGAGI. CDR3: CASSSIRGGYTF. The DNA of the CDR3 is TGTGCCAGCAGTTCTATCAGGGGAGGCTACACCTTC.

The chain recombines TRBV18 with TRBJ2-1; no firm D call. This CDR3 region has 13 residues. Germline CDR1 and CDR2: KGHSH and LQKENI. Trimming cost V 3 bases and J 7 bases, with 10 bases left between them. This CDR3 reads CASSPRLANEQFF. As DNA, the CDR3 is TGTGCCAGCTCACCCCGCCTTGCGAATGAGCAGTTCTTC.

The rearrangement joins TRBV6-6 to TRBJ1-2, with D perhaps matching TRBD1 (6 bases). Germline values: CDR1 MNHNY, CDR2 SVGAGI (reference sequence). The germline V and J ends were trimmed by 0 bases and 4 bases, with 12 bases remaining between them. The CDR3 is 15 amino acids. For the CDR3, the DNA is TGTGCCAGCAGTTACTCAGGGGGGGGCCTCTATGGCTACACCTTC. This encodes CASSYSGGGLYGYTF.

V usage is TRBV2 and J usage is TRBJ2-3; 7 bases match TRBD2. J lost 6 bases, V lost 6 bases, and 3 bases had no gene match. Germline lookup yields CDR1 SNHLY and CDR2 FYNNEI. The CDR3 spans 12 residues. CDR3 amino acids: CASRPGGDTQYF. Here the CDR3 DNA reads TGTGCCAGCAGGCCCGGGGGGGATACGCAGTATTTT. The complete variable domain, with remaining parts taken from reference TRBV2 and TRBJ2-3, reads EPEVTQTPSHQVTQMGQEVILRCVPISNHLYFYWYRQILGQKVEFLVSFYNNEISEKSEIFDDQFSVERPDGSNFTLKIRSTKLEDSAMYFCASRPGGDTQYFGPGTRLTVL.

The gene calls are TRBV7-9 and TRBJ2-5; 12 bases agree with TRBD2. V shed 5 bases and J 12 bases; nucleotides not matched to a gene: 10. Germline values: CDR1 SEHNR, CDR2 FQNEAQ (reference sequence). The CDR3 extends over 14 amino acids. The CDR3 loop reads CASSPPLAGGPEYF. Written as DNA, the CDR3 is TGTGCCAGCAGCCCCCCCCTAGCGGGGGGGCCCGAGTACTTC.

The V and J genes are TRBV11-2 and TRBJ2-7, with TRBD1 matching over 7 bases. Trimming at V came to 5 bases and at J to 2 bases, leaving 9 bases not matched to a gene. The CDR3 loop spans 15 amino acids. CDR1 is SGHAT, CDR2 FQNNGV, per germline. CDR3 loop: CASSPSPTGPYEQYF. CDR3 nucleotides: TGTGCCAGCAGCCCAAGTCCGACAGGGCCCTACGAGCAGTACTTC. Combining the CDR3 with reference TRBV11-2 and TRBJ2-7 gives the whole variable domain EAGVAQSPRYKIIEKRQSVAFWCNPISGHATLYWYQQILGQGPKLLIQFQNNGVVDDSQLPKDRFSAERLKGVDSTLKIQPAKLEDSAVYLCASSPSPTGPYEQYFGPGTRLTVT.

This sequence joins TRBV7-9 and TRBJ1-5; D call uncertain. The germline V gene encodes CDR1 SEHNR and CDR2 FQNEAQ (reference sequence). The CDR3 runs 14 residues. With 1 base removed from V and 2 bases from J, the gap between germline ends came to 6 bases. CDR3 nucleotide sequence: TGTGCCAGCAGCTTAGGACAAGGCAATCAGCCCCAGCATTTT. Translating gives CASSLGQGNQPQHF.

V is TRBV4-2 and J is TRBJ1-1; 8 bases map to TRBD1. Germline trimming cut 1 base from V and 5 bases from J; bases unmatched to any gene: 9. The CDR3 extends over 16 amino acids. Germline V gene sequence: CDR1 LGHNA, CDR2 YNFKEQ. The CDR3 region has the DNA TGTGCCAGCAGCCAAGCCCAGGGGGCAGGTCTGACTGAAGCTTTCTTT. It specifies CASSQAQGAGLTEAFF.

CDR3 protein: CASSMIPQGNYGYTF. The CDR3 DNA reads TGTGCCAGTAGTATGATCCCTCAGGGTAACTATGGCTACACCTTC. The V call is TRBV19, the J call TRBJ1-2; D is perhaps TRBD1 (5 bases). V was cut by 3 bases and J by 1 base, with 12 bases left in between. This CDR3 spans 15 amino acids. Germline values: CDR1 LNHDA, CDR2 SQIVND (reference sequence).

The genes are TRBV19 and TRBJ1-5; perhaps TRBD1 as D (5 bases). V lost 3 bases and J lost 5, with 11 bases in between. This CDR3 contains 14 residues. CDR1 is LNHDA and CDR2 is SQIVND in the germline V gene (reference sequence). CDR3 residues: CASSMGGGDQPQHF. The CDR3 nucleotides are TGTGCCAGTAGTATGGGCGGGGGGGATCAGCCCCAGCATTTT. Combining the CDR3 with reference TRBV19 and TRBJ1-5 gives the whole variable domain DGGITQSPKYLFRKEGQNVTLSCEQNLNHDAMYWYRQDPGQGLRLIYYSQIVNDFQKGDIAEGYSVSREKKESFPLTVTSAQKNPTAFYLCASSMGGGDQPQHFGDGTRLSIL.

This chain's CDR3 is CASSLARGESGYTF. As DNA, the CDR3 is TGTGCCAGCAGCTTAGCCCGGGGGGAGTCCGGCTACACCTTC. J is TRBJ1-2 and V is TRBV7-8; D may be TRBD1 (5 bases). The CDR3 has 14 residues. The germline V and J ends were trimmed by 0 bases and 8 bases, with 13 bases remaining between them. Per germline, CDR1 SGHVS and CDR2 FQNEAQ.

The chain employs TRBV30 and TRBJ2-3; weak D call: TRBD1 (5 bases). Trimming took 3 bases from V and 1 from J, leaving 11 bases between them. The CDR3 sequence is 14 residues long. Germline loops: CDR1 GTSNPN, CDR2 SVGIG (reference sequence). The CDR3 DNA reads as TGTGCCTGGAGCCAGGGTCAAGGCACAGATACGCAGTATTTT. This gives the protein CAWSQGQGTDTQYF.

The CDR3: CASSIRTGGENIQYF. The CDR3 DNA follows: TGTGCCAGCAGCATAAGGACAGGGGGCGAAAACATTCAGTACTTC. The J gene is TRBJ2-4, the V gene TRBV5-4; 11 bases are shared with TRBD1. There are 15 residues in the CDR3. The trim removed 4 bases at V and 5 bases at J, leaving 5 bases unmatched. Looked up from germline, CDR1 is SGHNT and CDR2 is YYREEE (reference sequence). Using reference TRBV5-4 and TRBJ2-4 for the parts outside the CDR3, the full variable domain is ETGVTQSPTHLIKTRGQQVTLRCSSQSGHNTVSWYQQALGQGPQFIFQYYREEENGRGNFPPRFSGLQFPNYSSELNVNALELDDSALYLCASSIRTGGENIQYFGAGTRLSVL.